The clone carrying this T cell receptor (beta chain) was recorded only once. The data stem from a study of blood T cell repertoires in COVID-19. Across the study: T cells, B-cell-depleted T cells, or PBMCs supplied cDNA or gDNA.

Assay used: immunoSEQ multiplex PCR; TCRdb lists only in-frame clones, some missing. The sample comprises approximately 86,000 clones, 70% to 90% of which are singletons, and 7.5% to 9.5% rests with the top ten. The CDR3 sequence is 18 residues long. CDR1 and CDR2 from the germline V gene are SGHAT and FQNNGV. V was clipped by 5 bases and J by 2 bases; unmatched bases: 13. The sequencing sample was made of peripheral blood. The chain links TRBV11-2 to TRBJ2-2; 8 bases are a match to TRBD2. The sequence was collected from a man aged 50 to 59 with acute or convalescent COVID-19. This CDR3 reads CASSPGKRGRTNTGELFF. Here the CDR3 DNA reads TGTGCCAGCAGCCCGGGAAAGCGGGGGAGGACAAACACCGGGGAGCTGTTTTTT. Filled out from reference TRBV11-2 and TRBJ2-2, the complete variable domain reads EAGVAQSPRYKIIEKRQSVAFWCNPISGHATLYWYQQILGQGPKLLIQFQNNGVVDDSQLPKDRFSAERLKGVDSTLKIQPAKLEDSAVYLCASSPGKRGRTNTGELFFGEGSRLTVL.